These 27 T cell receptor beta chains share one sample of origin, sequenced in a study of blood T cell repertoires in COVID-19. TCRdb's table, derived via immunoSEQ multiplex PCR, lists solely in-frame clones and lacks some. The sample contains about 260,000 clones, around 80% of which appear only once. The sequenced sample was peripheral blood. These receptors were taken from a man aged 60 to 69 with acute or convalescent COVID-19.

In this sample, this clone turned up a few times. The chain has TRBV28 and TRBJ2-5; 8 bases are shared with TRBD2. Per germline, CDR1 MDHEN and CDR2 SYDVKM. The V segment lost 7 bases and the J segment 5 bases; nucleotides outside the gene matches: 9. This CDR3 contains 14 residues. CDR3 protein: CASNPAGGRETQYF. The CDR3 DNA follows: TGTGCCAGCAACCCCGCGGGGGGCCGGGAGACCCAGTACTTC.

The V and J genes are TRBV10-1 and TRBJ2-2, with D hard to call. The CDR3 contains 13 residues. Trimming pared 6 bases from V and 5 bases from J, leaving 10 bases between. CDR1 is WNHNN, CDR2 SYGVQD, per germline (reference sequence). The CDR3 DNA reads as TGCGCCAGCAGATCACAGCCGACCGGGGAGCTGTTTTTT. Amino acids: CASRSQPTGELFF.

The V and J genes are TRBV7-2 and TRBJ1-4; possibly TRBD1 for D (6 bases). The ends were cut back, 0 bases at V and 5 bases at J, with 10 bases in the middle. In germline, CDR1 is SGHTA, CDR2 FQGNSA. This CDR3 is built from 15 residues. The CDR3 sequence is CASSLAGQRNEKLFF. CDR3 coding DNA: TGTGCCAGCAGCTTAGCCGGACAGAGAAATGAAAAACTGTTTTTT.

The rearrangement links TRBV19 to TRBJ1-3; maybe TRBD1 (5 bases). Trimming cost V 3 bases and J 5 bases, with 8 bases left between them. Germline V gene data show CDR1 as LNHDA and CDR2 as SQIVND (reference sequence). The CDR3 sequence is 13 residues long. The CDR3 sequence: CASSIGTRNTIYF. Here the CDR3 DNA reads TGTGCCAGTAGTATCGGGACTCGAAACACCATATATTTT. Complete variable domain (other parts from reference TRBV19 and TRBJ1-3): DGGITQSPKYLFRKEGQNVTLSCEQNLNHDAMYWYRQDPGQGLRLIYYSQIVNDFQKGDIAEGYSVSREKKESFPLTVTSAQKNPTAFYLCASSIGTRNTIYFGEGSWLTVV.

A few counts support this clone. V and J are TRBV6-5 and TRBJ2-7; D is perhaps TRBD1 (6 bases). This CDR3 has 16 residues. Germline V gives CDR1 MNHEY, CDR2 SVGAGI. V was cut by 1 base and J by 6 bases, with 19 bases left in between. DNA for the CDR3: TGTGCCAGCAGTTACTTGACAGGTCTGAATCCGGGCGAGCAGTACTTC. Amino acids: CASSYLTGLNPGEQYF.

The genes are TRBV18 and TRBJ1-6, with D possibly being TRBD1 (6 bases). The CDR3 covers 16 residues. The V end was cut by 4 bases, the J end by 3 bases, with 13 bases between. CDR1 is KGHSH and CDR2 is LQKENI in the germline V gene. The CDR3 region has the DNA TGTGCCAGCTCACTGAATGGACAGCTCTATAATTCACCCCTCCACTTT. It translates to CASSLNGQLYNSPLHF.

This chain uses TRBV18 with TRBJ2-3; D not resolved. The V end lost 2 bases, the J end lost 7 bases, and 16 bases lay between the germline ends. The CDR3 consists of 15 residues. Germline V lookup: CDR1 KGHSH, CDR2 LQKENI. DNA for the CDR3: TGTGCCAGCTCACCAGGGCAGATTCCGGAATATACGCAGTATTTT. This translates into CASSPGQIPEYTQYF.

The J gene is TRBJ1-1, the V gene TRBV7-9; D perhaps matches TRBD1 (5 bases). The CDR3 runs to 16 residues. CDR1 is SEHNR and CDR2 is FQNEAQ in the germline V gene (reference sequence). V was pared by 1 base and J by 4 bases, with 16 bases between. The CDR3 DNA follows: TGTGCCAGCAGCTTAGGACATTCGTCGGGGGGCACTGAAGCTTTCTTT. Translating gives CASSLGHSSGGTEAFF.

This clone is a singleton in its sample. The chain couples TRBV7-6 to TRBJ2-7, with 7 bases fitting TRBD1. The germline V gene encodes CDR1 SGHVS and CDR2 FNYEAQ. CDR3 length: 16 residues. Trimming at V came to 4 bases and at J to 4 bases, leaving 13 bases not matched to a gene. CDR3 in DNA: TGTGCCAGCAGCTCTCAGCCCGGGACAGACCCTTACGAGCAGTACTTC. Residues: CASSSQPGTDPYEQYF. The full variable domain, with the rest looked up from reference TRBV7-6 and TRBJ2-7, is GAGVSQSPRYKVTKRGQDVALRCDPISGHVSLYWYRQALGQGPEFLTYFNYEAQQDKSGLPNDRFSAERPEGSISTLTIQRTEQRDSAMYRCASSSQPGTDPYEQYFGPGTRLTVT.

The chain joins TRBV19 to TRBJ2-1; 8 bases align to TRBD1. Germline V gene lookup returns CDR1 LNHDA and CDR2 SQIVND (reference sequence). The V segment lost 6 bases and the J segment 5 bases; nucleotides outside the gene matches: 6. CDR3 length: 14 amino acids. The CDR3 reads CASRPDRANNEQFF. The CDR3, as DNA: TGTGCCAGTAGACCGGACAGGGCCAACAATGAGCAGTTCTTC.

This chain joins TRBV5-1 and TRBJ1-2; D unclear. The V gene's germline CDR1 is SGHRS and CDR2 YFSETQ. V lost 0 bases, J lost 3 bases, and 12 bases lay in between. CDR3 size: 15 residues. DNA of the CDR3: TGCGCCAGCAGCTTGGTGGGCGAGAACTACTATGGCTACACCTTC. This translates into CASSLVGENYYGYTF.

Remarks on this clone: Other DNA sequences from this sample encode an identical CDR3 as well. The V gene is TRBV6-5, the J gene TRBJ2-4; possible D gene TRBD1, 7 bases. Germline CDR1 is MNHEY and CDR2 is SVGAGI. This CDR3 is built from 15 residues. Trimming removed 2 bases from V and 1 base from J, with 9 bases in between. CDR3 DNA sequence: TGTGCCAGCAGTTACGCAGGGGGGGCCAAAAACATTCAGTACTTC. Amino acid sequence: CASSYAGGAKNIQYF.

This clone was counted between two and nine times. J is TRBJ2-5 and V is TRBV7-2, with 9 bases that match TRBD2. Germline V gene sequence: CDR1 SGHTA, CDR2 FQGNSA. J gave up 4 bases and V 1 base, and 10 bases lay outside the gene matches. This CDR3 has 17 residues. This CDR3 reads CASSLVPSGMSRETQYF. DNA for the CDR3: TGTGCCAGCAGCTTAGTCCCTAGCGGGATGTCGAGAGAGACCCAGTACTTC. Complete variable domain (other parts from reference TRBV7-2 and TRBJ2-5): GAGVSQSPSNKVTEKGKDVELRCDPISGHTALYWYRQSLGQGLEFLIYFQGNSAPDKSGLPSDRFSAERTGGSVSTLTIQRTQQEDSAVYLCASSLVPSGMSRETQYFGPGTRLLVL.

As concerns this clone: At one boundary the junction diverges from the germline segment, which might be a read error. The V call is TRBV7-2, the J call TRBJ2-3; 12 nucleotides agree with TRBD2. Germline CDR1 reads SGHTA; CDR2 reads FQGNSA. This CDR3 comprises 14 residues. The CDR3 coding sequence is TGTGCCAGCAGCCTAGCGGGAGGGGGGGATACGCAGTATTTT. It encodes CASSLAGGGDTQYF.

The J gene is TRBJ2-7, the V gene TRBV20-1, with 12 bases identical to TRBD2. Germline assignment: CDR1 DFQATT and CDR2 SNEGSKA (reference sequence). CDR3 length equals 15 residues. V trimming: 3 bases; J trimming: 3 bases; junction bases outside the gene matches: 6. This CDR3 reads CSASGSSGGVYEQYF. The CDR3 nucleotides are TGCAGTGCTAGTGGGTCTAGCGGGGGGGTCTACGAGCAGTACTTC.

V gene TRBV6-5 combines with J gene TRBJ1-1, with D perhaps matching TRBD1 (6 bases). This CDR3 comprises 15 residues. The ends were cut back, 2 bases at V and 11 bases at J, with 21 bases in the middle. The germline V gene encodes CDR1 MNHEY and CDR2 SVGAGI. As DNA, the CDR3 is TGTGCCAGCAGTTACGAGACAGGTTCCCTCTCAGGCGCTTTCTTT. It is translated as CASSYETGSLSGAFF.

This clone was picked up one time. The rearrangement uses TRBV6-5 and TRBJ1-4, with D possibly being TRBD1 (5 bases). This CDR3 contains 14 residues. Trimming cost V 5 bases and J 6 bases, with 13 bases left between them. The V gene's germline CDR1 is MNHEY and CDR2 SVGAGI. The chain's CDR3 is CASSPSGTYEKLFF. The CDR3 DNA reads as TGTGCCAGCAGTCCCTCCGGGACTTATGAAAAACTGTTTTTT.

This clone came up a few times. The V gene is TRBV27, the J gene TRBJ1-5; D possibly corresponds to TRBD1 (6 bases). The CDR3 runs 15 residues. Trimming cost V 4 bases and J 4 bases, with 14 bases left between them. Germline values: CDR1 MNHEY, CDR2 SMNVEV (reference sequence). CDR3 amino acids: CASSYASDRNQPQHF. CDR3 nucleotide sequence: TGTGCCAGCAGTTACGCATCGGACAGAAATCAGCCCCAGCATTTT.

This clone was found once. J is TRBJ2-7 and V is TRBV6-6; the D gene is possibly TRBD1 (6 bases). The V end lost 6 bases, the J end lost 5 bases, and 17 bases lay between the germline ends. The CDR3 runs 14 residues. Germline V gene sequence: CDR1 MNHNY, CDR2 SVGAGI (reference sequence). DNA of the CDR3: TGTGCCAGCAGCCAATCCGGGACAAAGGACGAGCAGTACTTC. Encoded protein: CASSQSGTKDEQYF.

This clone was observed once. This chain's CDR3 is CASRKRQYTGELFF. CDR3 sequence (DNA): TGTGCCAGCAGGAAGAGACAGTACACCGGGGAGCTGTTTTTT. The rearrangement joins TRBV7-3 to TRBJ2-2; D perhaps matches TRBD1 (5 bases). The V and J ends lost 6 bases and 3 bases respectively, with 11 bases between them. Per the germline V gene, CDR1 is SGHTA and CDR2 is FQGTGA. The CDR3 sequence is 14 residues long.

The chain couples TRBV28 to TRBJ1-2; no clear D gene. There are 11 residues in the CDR3. Per germline, CDR1 MDHEN and CDR2 SYDVKM. With 5 bases removed from V and 5 bases from J, the gap between germline ends came to 6 bases. CDR3: CASSPGYGYTF. The CDR3 region has the DNA TGTGCCAGCAGTCCAGGTTATGGCTACACCTTC.

The V and J genes are TRBV6-1 and TRBJ2-1, with TRBD2 matching 11 bases. Germline V gene lookup returns CDR1 MNHNS and CDR2 SASEGT. Unmatched junction bases numbered 3, after V lost 3 bases and J lost 5 bases. The CDR3 is 15 residues long. The chain's CDR3 is CASSDLAGGNNEQFF. The CDR3 coding sequence is TGTGCCAGCAGTGATCTAGCGGGAGGTAACAATGAGCAGTTCTTC.

The genes are TRBV5-6 and TRBJ2-1; D is ambiguous. The CDR3 totals 15 residues. V dropped 1 base and J dropped 0 bases, with 8 bases sitting between them. Germline V CDR1 and CDR2: SGHDT, YYEEEE. CDR3 in amino acids: CASSLSLSSYNEQFF. In nucleotides, the CDR3 is TGTGCCAGCAGCTTGAGCTTGAGCTCCTACAATGAGCAGTTCTTC.

This chain links TRBV6-1 with TRBJ1-1; tentatively, D is TRBD1 (6 bases). Germline V gene lookup returns CDR1 MNHNS and CDR2 SASEGT. Trimming left V 2 bases short and J 3 bases short, with 13 bases between. The CDR3 has 15 residues. As DNA, the CDR3 is TGTGCCAGCAGTGAATCGACAGGTACCCACACTGAAGCTTTCTTT. Translated: CASSESTGTHTEAFF.

V usage is TRBV7-3 and J usage is TRBJ2-2, with D perhaps matching TRBD1 (6 bases). This CDR3 has 15 residues. Trimming left V 1 base short and J 5 bases short, with 11 bases between. CDR1 and CDR2 (germline): SGHTA, FQGTGA. CDR3 sequence: CASSLMAGDTGELFF. CDR3 bases: TGTGCCAGCAGCTTAATGGCAGGGGATACCGGGGAGCTGTTTTTT.

This clone appeared a single time. This chain links TRBV4-1 with TRBJ2-7, with 11 bases aligning to TRBD1. Germline V lookup: CDR1 MGHRA, CDR2 YSYEKL. V gave up 4 bases and J gave up 2 bases; unmatched junction bases: 13. The CDR3 is made up of 18 amino acids. CDR3 amino acids: CASSLGQGAGRAAYEQYF. The CDR3, as DNA: TGCGCCAGCAGCCTCGGACAGGGGGCCGGGCGGGCCGCCTACGAGCAGTACTTC.

This CDR3 reads CASSLDRDEKLFF. For the CDR3, the DNA is TGTGCCAGCAGCTTGGACAGGGACGAAAAACTGTTTTTT. The chain combines TRBV11-2 with TRBJ1-4; TRBD1 aligns across 8 bases. The CDR3 totals 13 residues. The trim removed 3 bases at V and 8 bases at J, leaving 2 bases unmatched. The germline V gene encodes CDR1 SGHAT and CDR2 FQNNGV.